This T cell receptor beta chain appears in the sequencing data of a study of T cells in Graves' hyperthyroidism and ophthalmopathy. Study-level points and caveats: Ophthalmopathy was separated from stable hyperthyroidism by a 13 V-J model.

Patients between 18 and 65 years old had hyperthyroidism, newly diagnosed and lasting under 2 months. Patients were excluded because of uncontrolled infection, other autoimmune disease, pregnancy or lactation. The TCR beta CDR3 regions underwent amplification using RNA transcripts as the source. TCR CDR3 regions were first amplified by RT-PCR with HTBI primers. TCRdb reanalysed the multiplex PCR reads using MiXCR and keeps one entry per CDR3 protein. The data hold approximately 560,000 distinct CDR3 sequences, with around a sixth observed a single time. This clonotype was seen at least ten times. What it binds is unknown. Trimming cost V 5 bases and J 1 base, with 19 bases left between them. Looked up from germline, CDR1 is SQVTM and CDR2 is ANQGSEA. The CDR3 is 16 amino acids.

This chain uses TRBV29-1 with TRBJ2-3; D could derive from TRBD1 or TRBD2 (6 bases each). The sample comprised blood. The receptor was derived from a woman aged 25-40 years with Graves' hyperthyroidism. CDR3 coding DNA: TGCAGCGTTTTCGGGGGCCGGACAGAAGGCACAGATACGCAGTATTTT. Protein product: CSVFGGRTEGTDTQYF.